The 9 T cell receptor beta chains reported below all come from one sample, sequenced in a study of cytotoxic CD8 clonotypes in ibrutinib-treated CLL (dated by TCRdb to the early 2020s). The sample's time point label is to be understood as: less than 30 months on ibrutinib. The library was obtained by the immunoSEQ multiplex PCR assay. Imported from immuneACCESS, the table was reduced by TCRdb to in-frame sequences with V and J called. These copies leave out some clones; in studies compared against another copy, an unresolved V gene accounts for under half, and the cause of the remainder is not known. Within this sample are about 50,000 clones, with roughly three fifths of them counted one time only. The ten top clones hold 28% of the sample. Sample: PBMCs, taken after 24 months of ibrutinib treatment. The receptors shown here come from a human donor with chronic lymphocytic leukemia.

A few counts support this clone. The gene calls are TRBV2 and TRBJ1-6; D is undetermined. This CDR3 is built from 13 residues. Trimming left V 8 bases short and J 10 bases short, with 15 bases between. Germline-derived CDR1 and CDR2 are SNHLY and FYNNEI. DNA of the CDR3: TGTGCCAGCGGCTTCGAGGAGGCGTCACCCCTCCACTTT. This sequence encodes CASGFEEASPLHF.

This clone was observed many times. The chain employs TRBV4-1 and TRBJ2-3; weak D call: TRBD2 (5 bases). The CDR3 is made up of 15 amino acids. The V end was cut by 1 base, the J end by 5 bases, with 13 bases between. CDR1 is MGHRA, CDR2 YSYEKL, per germline. Here the CDR3 reads CASSQGQAGGDTQYF. The DNA of the CDR3 is TGCGCCAGCAGCCAAGGCCAGGCAGGAGGAGATACGCAGTATTTT.

The rearrangement uses TRBV14 and TRBJ1-1, with D unclear. Germline lookup yields CDR1 SGHDN and CDR2 FVKESK. The CDR3 is 14 residues long. V lost 3 bases to trimming and J lost 7 bases, with 15 bases between them. The CDR3 DNA reads as TGTGCCAGCAGCCAGGTGTACGGGCCCGGTGAAGCTTTCTTT. Protein sequence: CASSQVYGPGEAFF.

This clone was observed a few times. V gene TRBV29-1 combines with J gene TRBJ1-1; 8 nucleotides agree with TRBD1. The CDR3 runs to 13 residues. In germline, CDR1 is SQVTM, CDR2 ANQGSEA. V lost 5 bases, J lost 5 bases, and 7 bases stayed unmatched. CDR3 DNA: TGCAGCGTTAAACAGGGGGATGGAACTGAAGCTTTCTTT. Translation gives CSVKQGDGTEAFF.

This chain joins TRBV5-4 and TRBJ2-5; D is unclear. The CDR3 totals 13 residues. From germline, CDR1 is SGHNT and CDR2 YYREEE (reference sequence). The V end was cut by 2 bases, the J end by 2 bases, with 7 bases between. DNA of the CDR3: TGTGCCAGCAGCTTACAGTTACAAGAGACCCAGTACTTC. This sequence encodes CASSLQLQETQYF.

The CDR3 sequence: CASSPGTSGTSYNEQFF. CDR3 coding DNA: TGTGCCAGCAGCCCCGGGACTAGCGGCACTTCCTACAATGAGCAGTTCTTC. The chain employs TRBV5-4 and TRBJ2-1; 11 nucleotides agree with TRBD2. The J segment lost 1 base and the V segment lost 4 bases, leaving 7 bases of the junction unmatched. Germline CDR1 and CDR2: SGHNT and YYREEE (reference sequence). This CDR3 is built from 17 residues. The variable domain in full, completed from reference TRBV5-4 and TRBJ2-1, reads ETGVTQSPTHLIKTRGQQVTLRCSSQSGHNTVSWYQQALGQGPQFIFQYYREEENGRGNFPPRFSGLQFPNYSSELNVNALELDDSALYLCASSPGTSGTSYNEQFFGPGTRLTVL.

This clone was picked up a small number of times. V gene TRBV9 combines with J gene TRBJ1-3; possible D gene TRBD1, 5 bases. The CDR3 length is 16 residues. Germline V gene data show CDR1 as SGDLS and CDR2 as YYNGEE. Between the trimmed V and J ends, which lost 4 bases and 2 bases, there was a span of 16 bases. CDR3 in amino acids: CASSPDPRGPGNTIYF. CDR3 coding DNA: TGTGCCAGCAGCCCAGACCCTCGGGGCCCTGGAAACACCATATATTTT.

This clone came up many times. This sequence joins TRBV11-3 and TRBJ1-3; D gene ambiguous. Germline loops: CDR1 SGHNT, CDR2 YENEEA. Trimming left V 4 bases short and J 3 bases short, with 7 bases between. There are 13 residues in the CDR3. The CDR3: CASSSRDGNTIYF. In nucleotides, the CDR3 is TGTGCCAGCAGCTCGAGAGATGGAAACACCATATATTTT.

This chain links TRBV19 with TRBJ2-6; D possibly corresponds to TRBD2 (6 bases). Per germline, CDR1 LNHDA and CDR2 SQIVND (reference sequence). V dropped 3 bases and J dropped 1 base, with 22 bases sitting between them. CDR3 size: 20 residues. The CDR3 nucleotides are TGTGCCAGTAGTATGGGGTTTGGGGGAGGATTAGTATCTGGGGCCAACGTCCTGACTTTC. It is translated as CASSMGFGGGLVSGANVLTF. The entire variable domain, with the rest obtained from reference TRBV19 and TRBJ2-6, is as follows: DGGITQSPKYLFRKEGQNVTLSCEQNLNHDAMYWYRQDPGQGLRLIYYSQIVNDFQKGDIAEGYSVSREKKESFPLTVTSAQKNPTAFYLCASSMGFGGGLVSGANVLTFGAGSRLTVL.